One sample yielded the 3 T cell receptor beta chains listed below, sequenced in a study of vaccination and CD4 T cells after COVID-19. The time point: late sampling 161 to 241 days after vaccination in a few convalescent patients. The treatment denotes: roughly 10-day PBMC culture with coronavirus spike peptide pools or control peptides (ViraFEST assay). An Oncomine TCR Beta short-read assay was used to sequence the DNA from cultured CD4+ T cells. TCRdb reprocessed the PCR reads via MiXCR and lists one record per CDR3 protein. The table includes more than 15,000 distinct CDR3 sequences, around 50% detected once. No antigen is known for these receptors. Sequenced here: CD4+ T cells from blood, cultured in vitro, sampled about 7 months after SARS-CoV-2 vaccination. The receptors come from a human donor who had recovered from COVID-19.

The V and J genes are TRBV11-3 and TRBJ2-7; TRBD2 matches at 8 bases. Germline V gives CDR1 SGHNT, CDR2 YENEEA. The CDR3 sequence is 15 residues long. The ends lost 3 bases at V and 1 base at J; junction bases unmatched: 5. In DNA form, the CDR3 reads TGTGCCAGCAGCTTCTTGTTAGCGGGATCCTACGAGCAGTACTTC. Translated, it gives CASSFLLAGSYEQYF.

The rearrangement uses TRBV27 and TRBJ1-2; TRBD1 matches 7 bases. CDR3 length: 13 residues. Germline V gene sequence: CDR1 MNHEY, CDR2 SMNVEV (reference sequence). V lost 1 base and J lost 5; bases outside the gene matches: 1. The CDR3 loop is CASSLWTGYGYTF. The DNA for the CDR3 is TGTGCCAGCAGTTTATGGACAGGATATGGCTACACCTTC.

CDR3 residues: CASSRGVDEQYF. CDR3 in DNA: TGTGCCAGCTCTCGGGGAGTGGACGAGCAGTACTTC. The chain is built from TRBV5-4 and TRBJ2-7, with D perhaps matching TRBD2 (5 bases). V gave up 7 bases and J gave up 5 bases, with 13 bases separating them. Germline-derived CDR1 and CDR2 are SGHNT and YYREEE (reference sequence). This CDR3 has 12 residues.